One sample yielded the 19 T cell receptor beta chains listed below, sequenced in a study of blood T cell repertoires in COVID-19. The method was immunoSEQ multiplex PCR; TCRdb's version includes in-frame clones alone and lacks a portion of them. This table holds about 200,000 clones, approximately 83% found once. Sequenced input: peripheral blood. The receptors were gathered from a woman in her 40s with active or convalescent COVID-19.

The chain employs TRBV5-5 and TRBJ2-7; tentative D call: TRBD1 (6 bases). CDR3 length: 13 residues. CDR1 and CDR2 (germline): SGHKS, YYEKEE (reference sequence). The V end was cut by 7 bases, the J end by 12 bases, with 23 bases between. The DNA of the CDR3 is TGTGCCAGCCGAGCCACTGGTGACAGGTTGGGGTACTTC. Translated: CASRATGDRLGYF.

The V and J genes are TRBV19 and TRBJ1-2; 7 bases agree with TRBD1. V dropped 0 bases and J dropped 2; count of bases not matched to a gene: 9. Looked up from germline, CDR1 is LNHDA and CDR2 is SQIVND (reference sequence). The CDR3 is 17 residues long. The CDR3 reads CASSIDLLLGQNYGYTF. CDR3 bases: TGTGCCAGTAGTATAGATCTTTTACTGGGACAGAACTATGGCTACACCTTC.

The chain links TRBV2 to TRBJ2-7; the D gene is possibly TRBD1 (5 bases). Germline loops: CDR1 SNHLY, CDR2 FYNNEI. The CDR3 is 14 residues long. Trimming pared 6 bases from V and 0 bases from J, leaving 12 bases between. The CDR3 coding sequence is TGTGCCAGCAGGCCCCTTAGGGGCTCCTACGAGCAGTACTTC. Protein product: CASRPLRGSYEQYF.

This clone was seen only once. The chain combines TRBV19 with TRBJ1-6, with TRBD1 as a possible D gene (6 bases). CDR3 size: 15 residues. CDR1 is LNHDA and CDR2 is SQIVND in the germline V gene (reference sequence). V was clipped by 0 bases and J by 8 bases, with 11 bases between them. CDR3: CASSIEARGHSPLHF. The CDR3 nucleotides read TGTGCCAGTAGTATAGAGGCCAGGGGCCATTCACCCCTCCACTTT. The full variable domain, its missing parts supplied by reference TRBV19 and TRBJ1-6, is DGGITQSPKYLFRKEGQNVTLSCEQNLNHDAMYWYRQDPGQGLRLIYYSQIVNDFQKGDIAEGYSVSREKKESFPLTVTSAQKNPTAFYLCASSIEARGHSPLHFGNGTRLTVT.

V is TRBV19 and J is TRBJ2-3, with a possible D match to TRBD2 (6 bases). V lost 7 bases to trimming and J lost 2 bases, with 13 bases between them. In germline, CDR1 is LNHDA, CDR2 SQIVND (reference sequence). The length of the CDR3 is 14 residues. For the CDR3, the DNA is TGTGCCAGTAACAGGCGGGGACCCACAGATACGCAGTATTTT. Its protein product is CASNRRGPTDTQYF.

The gene calls are TRBV19 and TRBJ2-2, with a weak D call TRBD1 (6 bases). Germline CDR1 reads LNHDA; CDR2 reads SQIVND (reference sequence). CDR3 length: 14 residues. Between the trimmed V and J ends, which lost 8 bases and 2 bases, there was a span of 12 bases. CDR3 region: CASSGTSNTGELFF. CDR3 in DNA: TGTGCCAGTTCCGGGACATCAAACACCGGGGAGCTGTTTTTT.

The V and J genes are TRBV19 and TRBJ1-2; D gene uncertain. Per the germline V gene, CDR1 is LNHDA and CDR2 is SQIVND (reference sequence). V lost 8 bases to trimming and J lost 5 bases, with 18 bases between them. The CDR3 runs to 14 residues. CDR3 sequence (DNA): TGTGCCAGTCGCCCGCTGCGGGCAGATTATGGCTACACCTTC. Its protein is CASRPLRADYGYTF.

This chain joins TRBV9 and TRBJ2-3, with TRBD2 identical over 11 bases. The CDR3 is 17 residues long. The germline V gene has CDR1 SGDLS and CDR2 YYNGEE. J lost 0 bases, V lost 1 base, and 4 bases had no gene match. The CDR3 is CASSVRGTSGSTDTQYF. CDR3 bases: TGTGCCAGCAGCGTAAGAGGGACTAGCGGTAGCACAGATACGCAGTATTTT.

This clone was observed a handful of times. For the CDR3, the DNA is TGTGCCAGCAGCCCCGGACAGATACTCTCTGGAAACACCATATATTTT. Its protein product is CASSPGQILSGNTIYF. V usage is TRBV5-5 and J usage is TRBJ1-3; the D gene is possibly TRBD1 (6 bases). Germline CDR1 SGHKS, CDR2 YYEKEE (reference sequence). This CDR3 has 16 residues. V gave up 4 bases and J gave up 0 bases, with 14 bases separating them.

In its sample, this clone was seen a few times. The chain is built from TRBV19 and TRBJ2-3, with 7 bases identical to TRBD2. Germline V gene sequence: CDR1 LNHDA, CDR2 SQIVND (reference sequence). Losses at the gene ends were 3 bases for V and 2 bases for J; bases not matched to a gene: 2. CDR3 size: 14 residues. The DNA for the CDR3 is TGTGCCAGTAGTATGGGGGACTACACAGATACGCAGTATTTT. It encodes CASSMGDYTDTQYF.

This clone was seen more than once but under ten times. An end of the junction differs from the germline gene, which may be a read error. The chain uses TRBV18 and TRBJ2-7; D remains ambiguous. CDR1 is KGHSH and CDR2 is LQKENI in the germline V gene. The CDR3 is made up of 14 amino acids. Written as DNA, the CDR3 is TGTGCCAGCTCGCCACCAGGAGAGGATTACGAGCAGTACTTC. Translated, it gives CASSPPGEDYEQYF.

This clone came up once. The V gene is TRBV24-1, the J gene TRBJ2-4; TRBD1 might be the D (6 bases). Germline-derived CDR1 and CDR2 are KGHDR and SFDVKD. The CDR3 contains 15 residues. Trimming stripped 3 bases from V and 4 bases from J, with 12 bases between. In DNA, the CDR3 is TGTGCCACCAGTGATCTTTGGACAGAAAAAAACATTCAGTACTTC. Residues: CATSDLWTEKNIQYF.

The CDR3 protein is CASSQTPGQMMNTEAFF. The CDR3 coding sequence is TGCGCCAGCAGCCAAACGCCGGGACAGATGATGAACACTGAAGCTTTCTTT. The chain employs TRBV4-1 and TRBJ1-1; 7 bases map to TRBD1. Germline CDR1 reads MGHRA; CDR2 reads YSYEKL. Losses at the gene ends were 2 bases for V and 0 bases for J; bases not matched to a gene: 9. The CDR3 totals 17 residues.

The genes are TRBV12-5 and TRBJ1-5; perhaps TRBD1 as D (6 bases). V was cut by 1 base and J by 0 bases, with 13 bases left in between. CDR3 length: 17 amino acids. Germline CDR1 and CDR2: LGHNT and FRNRAP. The CDR3 protein is CASGLAPDRFSNQPQHF. CDR3 nucleotides: TGTGCTAGTGGTTTGGCACCAGACAGGTTTAGCAATCAGCCCCAGCATTTT.

This clone has just a few counts. The rearrangement uses TRBV15 and TRBJ1-4; D is ambiguous. V was pared by 1 base and J by 5 bases, with 11 bases between. Germline values: CDR1 LNHNV, CDR2 YYDKDF (reference sequence). The CDR3 loop spans 15 amino acids. The CDR3 DNA reads as TGTGCCACCAGCAGAGTGGCAGGTGTAAATGAAAAACTGTTTTTT. It codes for CATSRVAGVNEKLFF.

The chain joins TRBV28 to TRBJ1-1, with D unresolved. Trimming removed 5 bases from V and 5 bases from J, with 24 bases in between. The CDR3 length is 17 residues. The germline CDR1 and CDR2 sequences are MDHEN and SYDVKM. In DNA form, the CDR3 reads TGTGCCAGCAGTCCGCGGTTATCGGGTGGGAGTGGGACTGAAGCTTTCTTT. This sequence encodes CASSPRLSGGSGTEAFF.

V gene TRBV5-1 combines with J gene TRBJ1-1; 7 bases align to TRBD1. Germline V gene sequence: CDR1 SGHRS, CDR2 YFSETQ. The CDR3 covers 14 residues. Trimming removed 0 bases from V and 7 bases from J; junction bases left unmatched: 6. DNA of the CDR3: TGCGCCAGCAGCTTGGGACAGGGCGCAATTGAAGCTTTCTTT. Residues: CASSLGQGAIEAFF.

The gene calls are TRBV5-1 and TRBJ2-5; 9 bases match TRBD1. The CDR3 is 14 residues long. In germline, CDR1 is SGHRS, CDR2 YFSETQ. After removal of 0 bases from V and 5 bases from J, the junction contained 2 bases not matched to a gene. The CDR3 DNA is TGCGCCAGCAGCTTGGACAGGGGGCAGGAGACCCAGTACTTC. Translated: CASSLDRGQETQYF.

In DNA form, the CDR3 reads TGCGCCAGCAGCCAAGGAGACAGGGGCACCGGGGAGCTGTTTTTT. Protein: CASSQGDRGTGELFF. The chain recombines TRBV4-1 with TRBJ2-2; TRBD1 aligns across 8 bases. This CDR3 has 15 amino acids. Trimming cost V 1 base and J 4 bases; bases outside gene matches: 2. Germline V CDR1 and CDR2: MGHRA, YSYEKL.